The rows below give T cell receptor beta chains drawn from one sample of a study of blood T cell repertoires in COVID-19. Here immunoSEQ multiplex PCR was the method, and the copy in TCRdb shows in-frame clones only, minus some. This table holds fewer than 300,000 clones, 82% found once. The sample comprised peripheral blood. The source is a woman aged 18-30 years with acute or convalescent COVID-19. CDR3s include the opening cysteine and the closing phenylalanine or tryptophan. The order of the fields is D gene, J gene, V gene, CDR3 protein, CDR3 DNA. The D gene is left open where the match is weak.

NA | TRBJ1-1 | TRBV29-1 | CSVERDPGQNTEAFF | TGCAGCGTTGAACGCGACCCTGGACAGAACACTGAAGCTTTCTTT
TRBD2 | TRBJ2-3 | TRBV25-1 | CASSELAGVTDTQYF | TGTGCCAGCAGTGAATTAGCGGGAGTAACAGATACGCAGTATTTT
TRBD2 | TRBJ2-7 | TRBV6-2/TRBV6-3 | CASSYAGGPYEQYF | TGTGCCAGCAGTTACGCGGGAGGGCCCTACGAGCAGTACTTC
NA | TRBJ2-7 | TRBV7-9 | CASSLGGPPYEQYF | TGTGCCAGCAGCTTAGGCGGTCCTCCCTACGAGCAGTACTTC
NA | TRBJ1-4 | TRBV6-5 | CASSSQGLSNEKLFF | TGTGCCAGCAGTAGCCAGGGTTTGTCTAATGAAAAACTGTTTTTT
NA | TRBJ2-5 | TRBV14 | CASSQGPSGTQYF | TGTGCCAGCAGCCAAGGCCCATCGGGGACCCAGTACTTC
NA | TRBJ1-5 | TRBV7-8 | CASSPRTEYNQPQHF | TGTGCCAGCAGCCCTAGGACAGAATACAATCAGCCCCAGCATTTT
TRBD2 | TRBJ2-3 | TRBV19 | CAGREEGTDTQYF | TGTGCCGGGCGGGAGGAGGGCACAGATACGCAGTATTTT
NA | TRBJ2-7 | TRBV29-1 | CSVVLEASYEQYF | TGCAGCGTTGTCCTGGAGGCCTCCTACGAGCAGTACTTC
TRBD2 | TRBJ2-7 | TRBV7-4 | CASSPGRGGRRCEQYF | TGTGCCAGCAGCCCCGGGAGGGGGGGGCGAAGGTGCGAGCAGTACTTC